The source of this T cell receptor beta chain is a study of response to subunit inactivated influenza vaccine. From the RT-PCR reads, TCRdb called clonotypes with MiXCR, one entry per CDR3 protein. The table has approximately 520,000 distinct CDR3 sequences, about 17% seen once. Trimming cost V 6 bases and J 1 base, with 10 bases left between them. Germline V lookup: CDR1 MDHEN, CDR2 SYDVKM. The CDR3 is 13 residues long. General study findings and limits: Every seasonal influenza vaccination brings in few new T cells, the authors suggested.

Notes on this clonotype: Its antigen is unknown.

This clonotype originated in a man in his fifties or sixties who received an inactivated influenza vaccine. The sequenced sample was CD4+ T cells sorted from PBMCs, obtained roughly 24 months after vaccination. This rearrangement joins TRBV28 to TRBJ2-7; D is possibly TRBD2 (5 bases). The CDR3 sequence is CASRRPGSYEQYF. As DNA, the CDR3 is TGTGCCAGCAGACGGCCGGGATCCTACGAGCAGTACTTC.